Listed here are 6 T cell receptor beta chains from one sample, sequenced in a study of CD8 T cells in ankylosing spondylitis. Whole-study results and caveats: Within ankylosing spondylitis blood, a TCR beta motif made up of eight or nine highly homologous variants appeared to be characteristic.

Their target antigens are unknown. MiXCR, applied by TCRdb to the 5' RACE reads, yields one record per CDR3 protein. The sample has about 450,000 distinct CDR3 sequences, roughly a quarter seen once. Sequenced: blood, either unsorted or a sorted T cell fraction (not recorded which). The receptors stem from a male donor with ankylosing spondylitis.

V is TRBV29-1 and J is TRBJ2-7; D gene unclear. Germline loops: CDR1 SQVTM, CDR2 ANQGSEA. CDR3 size: 11 residues. The germline V and J ends were trimmed by 6 bases and 6 bases, with 12 bases remaining between them. CDR3 DNA sequence: TGCAGCGTCTTAACCCAGGCCGAGCAGTACTTC. Translating gives CSVLTQAEQYF.

This clonotype was observed at least ten times. An end of the junction does not agree with germline; a read error may underlie this. The V gene is TRBV2, the J gene TRBJ2-3; 8 positions agree with TRBD1. Per germline, CDR1 SNHLY and CDR2 FYNNEI. There are 13 residues in the CDR3. The CDR3 DNA sequence: TGTGCCAGCAGCGGACAGGGCACGGATACGCAGTATTTT. Its translation is CASSGQGTDTQYF.

J is TRBJ1-2 and V is TRBV30, with D perhaps matching TRBD1 (5 bases). Trimming took off 7 bases at V and 0 bases at J, with 15 bases between the two ends. CDR1 GTSNPN and CDR2 SVGIG come from the germline V gene (reference sequence). The CDR3 is 14 amino acids. The CDR3 loop is CASGQVLTNYGYTF. The CDR3 nucleotides are TGTGCCTCAGGACAAGTACTCACTAACTATGGCTACACCTTC.

The sample holds a few counts of this clonotype. The chain recombines TRBV7-2 with TRBJ2-3, with 9 bases fitting TRBD2. CDR1 is SGHTA, CDR2 FQGNSA, per germline. J lost 6 bases, V lost 3 bases, and 4 bases had no gene match. The CDR3 runs 14 residues. CDR3 DNA: TGTGCCAGCAGCTTTGGGCTAGCGGGGGATACGCAGTATTTT. Its translation: CASSFGLAGDTQYF.

CDR3 DNA sequence: TGTGCCAGCATACAGGGGAGTGGAAACACCATATATTTT. Translation: CASIQGSGNTIYF. The chain couples TRBV11-2 to TRBJ1-3; 7 bases align to TRBD1. With 7 bases clipped from V and 3 bases from J, the junction kept 3 bases outside the gene matches. The CDR3 spans 13 residues. Germline V gene data show CDR1 as SGHAT and CDR2 as FQNNGV.

Worth noting for this clonotype: A much larger clone differs from this one at a single base, so this may be a read error. The rearrangement uses TRBV7-9 and TRBJ1-2; D may be TRBD1 (6 bases). Germline V gene sequence: CDR1 SEHNR, CDR2 FQNEAQ (reference sequence). The CDR3 loop spans 12 amino acids. V lost 1 base, J lost 7 bases, and 7 bases lay in between. CDR3 protein: CASSLVRGGYTF. DNA of the CDR3: TGTGCCAGCAGCTTAGTCAGGGGTGGCTACACCTTC.